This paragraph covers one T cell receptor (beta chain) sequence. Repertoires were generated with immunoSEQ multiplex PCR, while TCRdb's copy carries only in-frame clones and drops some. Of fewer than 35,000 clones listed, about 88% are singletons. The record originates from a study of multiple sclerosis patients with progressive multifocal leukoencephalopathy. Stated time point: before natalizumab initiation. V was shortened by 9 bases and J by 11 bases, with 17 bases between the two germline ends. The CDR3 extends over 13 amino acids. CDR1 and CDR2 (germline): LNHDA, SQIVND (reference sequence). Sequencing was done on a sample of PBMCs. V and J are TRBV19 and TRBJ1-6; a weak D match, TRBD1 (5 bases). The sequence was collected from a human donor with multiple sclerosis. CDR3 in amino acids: CASSGGNGTPLHF. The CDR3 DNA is TGTGCCAGCTCGGGGGGGAATGGGACACCCCTCCACTTT.